A selection of T cell receptor beta chains follows, all from one sample in a study of OX40 agonist ivuxolimab in advanced cancers. The assay was immunoSEQ multiplex PCR, and TCRdb's table has in-frame clones only and misses some. The sample carries about 25,000 clones, about 86% recorded once. Sequencing was performed on CD4+ or CD8+ T cells sorted from blood, taken in a trial of the OX40 agonist ivuxolimab. All receptors come from an adult with an advanced solid tumor such as melanoma, head and neck, liver or kidney cancer. The CDR3 runs from the conserved cysteine through the conserved F or W. A D gene is named only where the DNA matches it firmly. Clone size is shown for a subset of rows, as once, few, many or a class of expanded clone.

>TRBV11-2|NA|NA|TRBJ1-1
CASSWGLPGAEAFF
TGTGCCAGCAGCTGGGGGCTGCCAGGGGCTGAAGCTTTCTTT
>TRBV19|TRBD2|medium-sized|TRBJ2-1
CASRRTSGSYHEQFF
TGTGCCAGTAGGCGTACTAGCGGGAGTTACCATGAGCAGTTCTTC
>TRBV27|TRBD2|NA|TRBJ2-1
CASSLIRTGTSGSNEQFF
TGTGCCAGCAGTTTAATCCGCACCGGGACTAGCGGATCCAATGAGCAGTTCTTC
>TRBV12-2|NA|NA|TRBJ2-1
CASRLAVKRGNNEQFF
TGTGCAAGTCGCTTAGCGGTAAAGCGGGGGAACAATGAGCAGTTCTTC
>TRBV11-2|TRBD1|NA|TRBJ2-1
CASSWDRRNEQFF
TGTGCCAGCAGCTGGGACAGGCGGAATGAGCAGTTCTTC
>TRBV5-6|NA|NA|TRBJ2-1
CASSLEGNEQFF
TGTGCCAGCAGCTTGGAAGGTAATGAGCAGTTCTTC
>TRBV30|NA|NA|TRBJ2-5
CASLTDGPSLAQYF
TGTGCCTCCCTCACCGACGGGCCTAGTCTGGCCCAGTACTTC
>TRBV4-1|NA|NA|TRBJ2-3
CASSPKDRFSSTDTQYF
TGCGCCAGCAGCCCCAAGGACAGATTCTCTAGCACAGATACGCAGTATTTT
>TRBV5-8|TRBD1|NA|TRBJ1-5
CASSFRQGVQPQHF
TGTGCCAGCAGCTTTAGACAGGGAGTTCAGCCCCAGCATTTT
>TRBV6-4|TRBD2|NA|TRBJ2-2
CASSDSTSGGPGELFF
TGTGCCAGCAGTGACTCGACTAGCGGGGGACCCGGGGAGCTGTTTTTT
>TRBV27|TRBD2|NA|TRBJ2-4
CASSGGEAKNIQYF
TGTGCCAGCAGTGGGGGGGAAGCCAAAAACATTCAGTACTTC
>TRBV18|NA|NA|TRBJ1-1
CASKGTKRAFF
TGTGCCAGCAAGGGTACAAAACGAGCTTTCTTT
>TRBV6-1|TRBD2|NA|TRBJ2-7
CASRASGGSGHEQYF
TGTGCCAGCAGAGCCTCCGGGGGGAGCGGCCACGAGCAGTACTTC
>TRBV27|NA|few|TRBJ1-5
CASSPGPVQPQHF
TGTGCCAGCAGCCCGGGACCGGTTCAGCCCCAGCATTTT
>TRBV18|NA|NA|TRBJ2-3
CASSPVMPGVSGDTQYF
TGTGCCAGCTCACCGGTTATGCCAGGGGTTAGTGGAGATACGCAGTATTTT
>TRBV19|TRBD1|NA|TRBJ2-2
CASIKEGGGGELFF
TGTGCCAGTATTAAAGAAGGGGGCGGCGGGGAGCTGTTTTTT
>TRBV7-9|NA|NA|TRBJ2-2
CASPGRGELFF
TGTGCCAGCCCCGGTCGTGGGGAGCTGTTTTTT
>TRBV5-4|NA|NA|TRBJ2-5
CASSFLGEETQYF
TGTGCCAGCAGCTTTTTGGGGGAAGAGACCCAGTACTTC
>TRBV27|NA|NA|TRBJ2-7
CASSWRGGPYEQYF
TGTGCCAGCAGTTGGCGCGGGGGCCCCTACGAGCAGTACTTC
>TRBV14|NA|once|TRBJ2-5
CASSQEYSHQGETQYF
TGTGCCAGCAGCCAAGAATATTCCCACCAAGGGGAGACCCAGTACTTC
>TRBV19|NA|once|TRBJ1-1
CASSIDRSGTEAFF
TGTGCCAGTAGTATAGATAGGTCTGGGACTGAAGCTTTCTTT
>TRBV7-2|TRBD1|NA|TRBJ1-2
CASSPGTGRSYGYTF
TGTGCCAGCAGCCCAGGGACAGGGCGAAGCTATGGCTACACCTTC
>TRBV7-6|NA|NA|TRBJ2-7
CASSLEAKRTYEQYF
TGTGCCAGCAGCTTAGAGGCCAAAAGGACCTACGAGCAGTACTTC
>TRBV5-4|NA|NA|TRBJ2-7
CASSPGATYEQYF
TGTGCCAGCTCACCGGGAGCGACCTACGAGCAGTACTTC
>TRBV27|NA|once|TRBJ2-7
CASSFGSLNYEQYF
TGTGCCAGCAGTTTCGGGTCCTTGAACTACGAGCAGTACTTC
>TRBV2|TRBD1|NA|TRBJ1-6
CASKGANNSPLHF
TGTGCCAGCAAGGGGGCGAATAATTCACCCCTCCACTTT
>TRBV27|NA|NA|TRBJ2-1
CASSSGGSSYNEQFF
TGTGCCAGCAGTTCGGGCGGAAGCTCCTACAATGAGCAGTTCTTC
>TRBV27|NA|NA|TRBJ1-5
CASSLFGSNQPQHF
TGTGCCAGCAGTTTATTTGGGTCCAATCAGCCCCAGCATTTT
>TRBV7-8|NA|NA|TRBJ2-7
CASSRWSYEQYF
TGTGCCAGCAGCCGCTGGAGCTACGAGCAGTACTTC
>TRBV29-1|NA|NA|TRBJ2-3
CSVATGSTDTQYF
TGCAGCGTTGCGACAGGTTCCACAGATACGCAGTATTTT
>TRBV7-9|TRBD2|NA|TRBJ2-7
CASSLIMGLAGRDEQYF
TGTGCCAGCAGCTTAATCATGGGACTAGCGGGGCGGGACGAGCAGTACTTC
>TRBV27|TRBD1|NA|TRBJ2-5
CASSLSSGQGGQETQYF
TGTGCCAGCAGTTTATCGTCGGGACAGGGTGGCCAAGAGACCCAGTACTTC
>TRBV5-1|NA|NA|TRBJ2-3
CASSKYPDGTSTDTQYF
TGCGCCAGCAGCAAGTACCCCGACGGAACTAGCACAGATACGCAGTATTTT
>TRBV19|NA|NA|TRBJ1-6
CASNDPGTYNSPLHF
TGTGCCAGTAACGATCCAGGAACTTATAATTCACCCCTCCACTTT
>TRBV7-2|TRBD1|NA|TRBJ2-7
CASSLAVGQGIYEQYF
TGTGCCAGCAGCTTAGCCGTCGGACAGGGAATCTACGAGCAGTACTTC
>TRBV19|NA|NA|TRBJ2-7
CASSIFEGAQDEQYF
TGTGCCAGTAGTATTTTCGAGGGAGCGCAAGACGAGCAGTACTTC
>TRBV5-8|TRBD2|NA|TRBJ2-3
CASSVVVAGIDTQYF
TGTGCCAGCAGCGTGGTGGTAGCGGGAATAGATACGCAGTATTTT
>TRBV5-8|NA|NA|TRBJ2-1
CASSFAVAFNNEQFF
TGTGCCAGCAGCTTCGCGGTTGCGTTTAACAATGAGCAGTTCTTC
>TRBV6-1|NA|NA|TRBJ2-7
CASGFQGYEQYF
TGTGCCAGCGGATTCCAGGGCTACGAGCAGTACTTC
>TRBV30|NA|NA|TRBJ1-1
CAWSVLDTEAFF
TGTGCCTGGAGTGTATTGGACACTGAAGCTTTCTTT
>TRBV28|TRBD1|NA|TRBJ2-5
CASSLGTGRPRFLETQYF
TGTGCCAGCAGTTTAGGGACAGGGCGCCCTAGATTTCTGGAGACCCAGTACTTC
>TRBV4-1|NA|NA|TRBJ1-6
CASSPEGDTSGSPLHF
TGCGCCAGCAGCCCAGAGGGGGACACGAGCGGTTCACCCCTCCACTTT
>TRBV7-9|TRBD1|NA|TRBJ2-3
CASSPGTGSRDTQYF
TGTGCCAGCAGCCCCGGGACAGGGTCTAGGGATACGCAGTATTTT
>TRBV4-1|TRBD1|NA|TRBJ2-7
CASSHDRGSYEQYF
TGCGCCAGCAGCCATGACAGGGGGTCCTACGAGCAGTACTTC
>TRBV19|TRBD1|NA|TRBJ1-1
CASSMMAGGTEAFF
TGTGCCAGTAGTATGATGGCAGGGGGCACTGAAGCTTTCTTT
>TRBV2|TRBD1|NA|TRBJ1-4
CATDRGSHKATNEKLFF
TGTGCCACCGACAGGGGAAGCCACAAGGCAACTAATGAAAAACTGTTTTTT
>TRBV12-1|NA|NA|TRBJ2-7
CASSFSTAAAYEQYF
TGTGCCAGCAGCTTTAGTACAGCGGCAGCCTACGAGCAGTACTTC
>TRBV7-8|NA|NA|TRBJ1-1
CASRVGTSSNTEAFF
TGTGCCAGCAGGGTAGGGACATCTTCGAACACTGAAGCTTTCTTT
>TRBV11-3|TRBD2|NA|TRBJ2-2
CASSSPTSGGDTGELFF
TGTGCCAGCAGCTCGCCGACTAGCGGGGGAGACACCGGGGAGCTGTTTTTT
>TRBV19|NA|NA|TRBJ2-5
CASSIGEETQYF
TGTGCCAGTAGTATAGGGGAAGAGACCCAGTACTTC